The rows below give T cell receptor beta chains drawn from one sample of a study of identical twins. In TCRdb, the 5' RACE reads were re-called with MiXCR into one record per CDR3 protein. Among some 320,000 distinct CDR3 sequences listed, 9% to 15% were seen once. These data were likewise used in another study, on yellow fever vaccine responses in identical twins.

Source material: CD8+ T cells sorted from blood. The origin of the receptors is a woman between 18 and 29 years old in good health. Each CDR3 is given with its conserved first and last residue.

CDR3aa,len,v_gene
CASSLVASGAVDTQYF,16,TRBV27
CASSEEEGSGDTQYF,15,TRBV6-1
CASRWGAGGSGEQFF,15,TRBV7-8
CASSLVTANEKLFF,14,TRBV10-1
CASSSGTSGGNEQFF,15,TRBV27
CASSLGGAAQYF,12,TRBV7-9
CASGLVGTIDNEQFF,15,TRBV12-5
CSATGSAYEQYF,12,TRBV20-1
CASSLARLARDTQYF,15,TRBV5-6
CASSLGTTLYEQYF,14,TRBV7-9
CASSDRDRASNQPQHF,16,TRBV2
CASSSGLFYEQYF,13,TRBV5-5
CASTPSLGLAKNIQYF,16,TRBV11-2
CASSKRAGTGTYNEQFF,17,TRBV21-1
CASSQDSGGNEQYF,14,TRBV3-1
CASAYALTGENTGELFF,17,TRBV11-2
CSARVVGNEQFF,12,TRBV20-1
CASSQDFTGAGNTIYF,16,TRBV4-2
CASSSSGNSGLYEQYF,16,TRBV7-2
CATSPGLADYEQYF,14,TRBV24-1
CSARKETQYF,10,TRBV20-1
CSPRGNTGELFF,12,TRBV20-1
CSARGLGGTSTGELFF,16,TRBV20-1
CSVEDDQGGTGELFF,15,TRBV29-1
CASSSRVYTEAFF,13,TRBV27
CASSSEAQGPPNTGELFF,18,TRBV28
CAISESGQASSYNEQFF,17,TRBV10-3
CASSLVAEGDTEAFF,15,TRBV7-9
CASSHHGGLAGETQYF,16,TRBV3-1
CASSLHTDSPHAYEQYF,17,TRBV27
CASSFGRDTFHGELFF,16,TRBV28
CSVMTGDQYEQYF,13,TRBV29-1
CASSQGGFADTQYF,14,TRBV4-1
CASSRDGTYNEQFF,14,TRBV27
CASSETGGDTDTQYF,15,TRBV9
CSASSDRVEVGEQFF,15,TRBV20-1
CASSPLDDSTGELFF,15,TRBV18
CASHGPNEQFF,11,TRBV2
CSAPSFLSENGGDTQYF,17,TRBV20-1
CASSQLTGSSSGANVLTF,18,TRBV14
CASSPAGATEAFF,13,TRBV7-3
CASSDGTGVEKLFF,14,TRBV6-1
CASSRNNEQFF,11,TRBV12-3/TRBV12-4
CARDRDSGYNEQFF,14,TRBV2
CASSLASGRALHRKNIQYF,19,TRBV12-3/TRBV12-4
CASSEVVGITDTQYF,15,TRBV2
CASSPRDSPYNEQFF,15,TRBV7-9